This TCR beta chain is drawn from a study of cytomegalovirus exposure and HLA in healthy donors (dated by TCRdb to the late 2010s). General notes on the study: In an earlier analysis of approximately 640 of the donors, under 300 Gb of sequence data and some 100 million unique TCR beta sequences from approximately 180 million T cells were reported. An early release covering roughly 600 HLA-typed donors comprised about 320 gigabases of sequencing data and tens of millions of unique TCR sequences. Of the roughly 400 genotyped donors, 81% fell in the genetic ancestry cluster associated with self-reported Caucasian donors. The study aimed to test whether cataloging public T cell receptors could reveal signatures of past pathogen exposure. The study used immunosequencing to profile the T cell repertoires of 600 to 850 subjects and linked those repertoires to cytomegalovirus serostatus. Along with the roughly 670-subject first cohort, a separate validation cohort of more than 90 different subjects was used. The study combined high-throughput TCR immunosequencing, statistical association of individual TCRs with disease status, and machine learning to predict cytomegalovirus infection status. A later analysis re-analyzed previously published TCR beta repertoires from 666 donors and added high-resolution HLA genotyping to study TCR occurrence patterns. In the later analysis, no new phenotypic data were used to find candidate immune exposures; instead, reliance was placed on TCR beta sequences and their occurrence across donors. In an earlier analysis of 500 to 650 of the donors, high-throughput TCR beta sequencing was used to judge whether each TCR beta V gene segment behaved as functional or pseudogenic. Donor age, sex, ethnicity and CMV serostatus were collected together with the repertoire data. A later genetic analysis used genome-wide SNP genotypes for 398 of the 666 donors, treating that subset as a discovery cohort. All discovery cohort repertoires had been generated on a single sequencing platform. HLA typing included class I and class II loci at four-digit resolution. The number of donors typed differed by locus, with about 629-640 for A, B, C, DRB1 and DQB1, 522 for DQA1, under 610 for DPA1, and some 440 for DPB1. Four or five DR-DQ haplotypes were handled as single units for association and clustering because linkage in the cohort was strong. Among about 410 genotyped donors of the cohort, an average of about 240,000 unique TCR beta nucleotide sequences was sequenced per donor, of which roughly 18% were non-productive. General study outcomes and caveats: The classifier was reported to diagnose cytomegalovirus status with high specificity and sensitivity in both the original cohort and the validation cohort. In a later analysis, HLA-associated TCR beta chains showed more clonal expansion and lower generation probabilities than non-associated chains that were equally common. Linkage disequilibrium might explain the correlated functional status among segregating V segments, but an unknown experimental factor could not be excluded. In a later genetic analysis, fewer N-insertions in productive TCRs were reported among donors in an Asian-associated ancestry cluster than the roughly 700-donor mean. Because HLA typing was missing for some donors at each locus, association tests included only the typed subset. In an earlier analysis of about 540 of the donors, most TCR beta V segments were observed in productive rearrangements about 87% or about 30% of the time, broadly matching IMGT annotations. The authors suggested that the approach could potentially be generalized to other disease states and immunological phenotypes. A later genetic analysis associated a missense DCLRE1C variant with V-gene and J-gene trimming of TCR beta chains, and an independent cohort replicated the association. The sequencing pipeline was judged likely to have produced a cluster of highly shared sequence variants as a technical artifact. According to a later analysis, parvovirus B19, influenza, CMV and Epstein-Barr virus appeared linked to several top co-occurrence clusters. Because counts were too low, roughly 16 rarely observed V segments, including chromosome 9 orphons, were left out of the earlier analysis of some 600 of the donors. When HLA alleles, especially DR and DQ, strongly co-occurred, TCR associations were difficult to assign to individual alleles. A later analysis associated 15,000 to 20,000 TCR beta sequences with specific HLA alleles at a false discovery rate of 0.05. For the cohort, immune exposure information was limited to CMV serostatus. This cohort had only TCR beta chains sequenced, and the lack of alpha or paired-chain data limited which features could be detected. According to a later analysis, most CMV-associated TCR beta chains appeared to be HLA-restricted, and the HLA associations seemed to be driven largely by CMV exposure. Most TCR sequences were observed very rarely across donors, whereas some public TCRs were present in many individuals. The presence/absence analyses assumed that sequencing depth was roughly uniform across donors, and that assumption may not be true. A further reported finding was that TCR beta sequences accurately predicted the HLA-A and HLA-B alleles for most subjects in the first cohort. The study gave a list of 150 to 200 TCR beta chains associated with cytomegalovirus. A few of the identified cytomegalovirus-associated TCR beta chains were confirmed in vitro to be specific for cytomegalovirus antigens. According to a later analysis, TCR association rates differed among HLA loci, with DRB1 alleles showing the most associated TCRs and HLA-C alleles showing the fewest. Some IMGT-functional V segments, including TRBV6-2 and TRBV6-3, could not be told apart with the 87-base-pair reads, so those segments were excluded.

The cohort comprised some 730 healthy bone marrow donors. Cohort members were all nominally healthy when sampled, although unrecorded immune exposures were likely present. The donor was CMV seronegative and was included in the group of approximately 350 seronegative cohort members. Every donor gave a peripheral blood sample, and the peripheral blood mononuclear cells from that sample were used for TCR beta sequencing. Genomic DNA was extracted from the blood cell samples with the Qiagen DNeasy Blood Extraction Kit. The CDR1 and CDR2 encoded by the germline V gene are LGHNA and YNFKEQ. Here V drops 0 bases and J drops 5 bases, and the junction holds 2 bases not matched to any gene. From cysteine to phenylalanine, the CDR3 is 15 amino acids long. Only the CDR3 portion is preserved as DNA: 45 bases, with reading frame beginning at the first base. Libraries were made using the immunoSEQ multiplex PCR assay. A mixture of 60 forward primers for TCR Vbeta segments and 13 reverse primers for TCR Jbeta segments was used in the multiplex PCR. A multiplex PCR assay on genomic DNA amplified the CDR3 region of rearranged TCR beta genes. The Illumina HiSeq System was used to sequence the amplified TCR beta libraries as 87-base-pair reads. The source study handled its data this way. A later analysis counted about 80 million unique TCR beta chains across the 666 repertoires, and roughly 9.9 million of these chains were shared by at least two donors. Raw reads were error-corrected and collapsed into unique sequences with a nearest-neighbor algorithm that merged closely related sequences to remove PCR and sequencing errors. V, D and J gene segments were assigned by aligning CDR3 sequences to IMGT reference sequences. Each retained sequence needed at least a six-nucleotide match to both a V gene segment and a J gene segment. A rearrangement counted as productive if the CDR3 had no stop codons and remained in frame with V and J, and every other rearrangement counted as non-productive. Following IMGT convention, CDR3 was defined as the stretch from the second conserved V-encoded cysteine to the conserved J-encoded phenylalanine. In an earlier analysis of roughly 610 of the donors, sequences lacking an unambiguous match to a single V gene segment were excluded. In an earlier analysis of 500 to 750 of the donors, V segments were called functional above 56.7% productive rearrangements and were called segregating when the between-donor standard deviation exceeded 5%. A statistical classification framework was built to diagnose cytomegalovirus status from the catalog of TCR beta chain sequences. In a later analysis, TCR nucleotide sequences were compared against IMGT/GENE-DB human TR gene sequences so that V and J genes could be assigned. A later analysis assigned CDR3 sequences and most-parsimonious VDJ recombination scenarios with the TCRdist pipeline. In a later analysis, every TCR beta chain was defined by the combination of its CDR3 amino acid sequence and its V-gene family, and reads without a unique V-gene family were dropped. A later analysis removed 500 to 600 highly shared, low-generation-probability nucleotide sequences to deal with suspected cross-contamination and a sequencing artifact. A later analysis calculated a clonal expansion index for each public chain from normalized within-repertoire ranks of inferred template counts. A later analysis computed generation probabilities with a VDJ recombination model fitted to out-of-frame rearrangements, and checked the results against IGoR. Hypergeometric tests were used in a later analysis to score TCR-TCR, TCR-HLA and TCR-CMV co-occurrence, with a repertoire-size bias correction applied to the TCR pairs. A later analysis estimated false discovery rates by permuting HLA or CMV assignments 20 times. In a later analysis, co-occurring TCRs were grouped with DBSCAN, and TCRdist sequence similarity was added when clustering was performed within HLA-allele-positive subsets. For co-occurrence clustering, repertoires with fewer than 30,000 or more than 120,000 public chains were excluded, along with five or six repertoires with anomalous nucleotide sharing. Not all clones reach the TCRdb copy of this immuneACCESS table, which keeps in-frame sequences only. Checked studies attribute under half of the gap to unresolved V genes and leave the rest unexplained. For V, J and clone size, that table is used; D and trimming come from the DNA. The sample profile shows 110,000 to 150,000 clones; about 75% of them were found once. The ten largest clones take up around 4% of the sample.

On this clone itself: What this receptor recognizes is not known. Qualities for individual bases were not recorded, and no much larger clone is one base off.

The source is a man between 60 and 75 years old in good health and CMV-seronegative. The sequence links TRBV4-2 to TRBJ2-5, and 11 junction bases match TRBD2. The sequencing input was PBMCs. This receptor has the CDR3 CASSQEIAGGETQYF. The bases are TGTGCCAGCAGCCAAGAAATAGCGGGGGGGGAGACCCAGTACTTC.